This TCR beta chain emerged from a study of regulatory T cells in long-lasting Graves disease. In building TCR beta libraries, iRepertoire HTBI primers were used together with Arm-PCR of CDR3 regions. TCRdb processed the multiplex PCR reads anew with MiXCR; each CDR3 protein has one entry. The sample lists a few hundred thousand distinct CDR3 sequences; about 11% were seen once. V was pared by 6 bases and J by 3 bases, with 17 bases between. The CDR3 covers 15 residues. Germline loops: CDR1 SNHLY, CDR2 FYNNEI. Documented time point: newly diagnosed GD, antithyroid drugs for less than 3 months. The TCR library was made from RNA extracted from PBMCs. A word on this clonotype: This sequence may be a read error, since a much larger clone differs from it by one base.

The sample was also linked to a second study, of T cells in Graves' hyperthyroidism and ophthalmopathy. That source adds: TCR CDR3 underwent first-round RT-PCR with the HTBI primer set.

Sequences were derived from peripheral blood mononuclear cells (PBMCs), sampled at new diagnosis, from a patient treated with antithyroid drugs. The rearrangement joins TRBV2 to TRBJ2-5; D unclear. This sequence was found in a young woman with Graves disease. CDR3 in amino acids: CASSLVGPSEETQYF. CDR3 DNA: TGTGCCAGCAGCTTAGTTGGACCGTCGGAAGAGACCCAGTACTTC.